This T cell receptor beta chain was recorded in a study of T cell responses to AZD1222 COVID-19 vaccine. Germline assignment: CDR1 GTSNPN and CDR2 SVGIG (reference sequence). V was cut by 0 bases and J by 0 bases, with 3 bases left in between. CDR3 size: 14 residues. TCRdb's copy holds only in-frame clones and misses some; the assay was immunoSEQ multiplex PCR. Among about 73,000 clones, roughly 88% were seen once, and the ten largest hold over 1.3%. The sequence derives from an adult who received the AZD1222 COVID-19 vaccine. The material sequenced was peripheral blood, taken 28 days after the second AZD1222 dose. The chain couples TRBV30 to TRBJ1-6; D is undetermined. The CDR3: CAWSVSSYNSPLHF. In DNA form, the CDR3 reads TGTGCCTGGAGTGTAAGCTCCTATAATTCACCCCTCCACTTT. Full variable domain (remainder filled in from reference TRBV30 and TRBJ1-6): SQTIHQWPATLVQPVGSPLSLECTVEGTSNPNLYWYRQAAGRGLQLLFYSVGIGQISSEVPQNLSASRPQDRQFILSSKKLLLSDSGFYLCAWSVSSYNSPLHFGNGTRLTVT.